These T cell receptor beta chains were read from a single sample in a study of blood T cell repertoires in COVID-19. The data were produced by immunoSEQ multiplex PCR, yet TCRdb's version contains in-frame clones alone and is incomplete. Seen here are 65,000 to 75,000 clones, roughly 80% observed once, and the top ten hold under 5%. Sequencing was carried out using peripheral blood. All receptors come from a woman between 55 and 75 years old with acute or convalescent COVID-19. Both conserved end residues are part of each CDR3. Each record gives: J gene, V gene, D gene, clone size, CDR3 protein, CDR3 DNA. The D gene is left open where the match is weak. The size field is filled for only some rows; it gives once, few, many or a size class.

>TRBJ1-2|TRBV5-1|NA|NA
CASSREISGDGGYTF
TGCGCCAGCAGCAGGGAAATCTCAGGGGACGGGGGCTACACCTTC
>TRBJ2-7|TRBV5-8|NA|NA
CASSLDRVYEQYF
TGTGCCAGCAGCTTGGACAGGGTTTACGAGCAGTACTTC
>TRBJ2-5|TRBV19|TRBD2|once
CASSIDSSGGQETQYF
TGTGCCAGTAGTATAGATTCTAGCGGAGGGCAAGAGACCCAGTACTTC
>TRBJ1-2|TRBV12-3/TRBV12-4|NA|NA
CASSPDSYGYTF
TGTGCCAGCAGTCCCGACAGCTATGGCTACACCTTC
>TRBJ2-5|TRBV7-2|TRBD1|NA
CASSLSDRYQETQYF
TGTGCCAGCAGCTTATCGGACAGGTACCAAGAGACCCAGTACTTC
>TRBJ2-7|TRBV9|TRBD2|few
CASSVGAGGSYEQYF
TGTGCCAGCAGCGTAGGAGCGGGGGGGTCCTACGAGCAGTACTTC
>TRBJ1-2|TRBV11-2|TRBD1|NA
CASSSPRDRGYGYTF
TGTGCCAGCAGCTCCCCCCGGGACAGGGGTTATGGCTACACCTTC
>TRBJ1-3|TRBV6-5|NA|NA
CASGFDRSGNTIYF
TGTGCCAGCGGGTTTGACAGGTCTGGAAACACCATATATTTT
>TRBJ1-2|TRBV5-1|NA|NA
CASSLGTRNYGYTF
TGCGCCAGCAGCTTGGGGACACGCAACTATGGCTACACCTTC
>TRBJ2-3|TRBV21-1|NA|NA
CASSKRRSHSTDTQYF
TGTGCCAGCAGCAAACGTCGGAGTCATAGCACAGATACGCAGTATTTT
>TRBJ1-2|TRBV2|NA|NA
CASSESFLYGYTF
TGTGCCAGCAGTGAAAGTTTCCTATATGGCTACACCTTC
>TRBJ2-5|TRBV29-1|NA|NA
CSVESDREEAETQYF
TGCAGCGTTGAATCCGACAGGGAGGAGGCGGAGACCCAGTACTTC
>TRBJ1-1|TRBV6-5|NA|NA
CASRELPNTEAFF
TGTGCCAGCAGGGAGCTTCCGAACACTGAAGCTTTCTTT
>TRBJ2-3|TRBV5-1|NA|few
CASSLTGIDGDTQYF
TGCGCCAGCAGCTTGACAGGGATCGATGGTGATACGCAGTATTTT
>TRBJ2-6|TRBV2|TRBD1|NA
CASSEGRGSGGANVLTF
TGTGCCAGCAGTGAGGGCAGGGGGTCTGGTGGGGCCAACGTCCTGACTTTC
>TRBJ1-2|TRBV10-3|NA|NA
CAISESGQFYGYTF
TGTGCCATCAGTGAGTCGGGGCAGTTCTATGGCTACACCTTC
>TRBJ1-5|TRBV19|NA|NA
CASSKRPDGTRNQPQHF
TGTGCCAGTAGTAAAAGACCCGACGGGACACGCAATCAGCCCCAGCATTTT
>TRBJ1-4|TRBV2|TRBD1|NA
CASDRGNEKLFF
TGTGCCAGCGACAGGGGGAATGAAAAACTGTTTTTT
>TRBJ1-5|TRBV2|TRBD1|once
CASRQGSEPQHF
TGTGCCAGCCGACAGGGGAGTGAGCCCCAGCATTTT
>TRBJ2-1|TRBV5-1|NA|many
CASSLKQPSSYNEQFF
TGCGCCAGCAGCTTGAAGCAACCGAGCTCCTACAATGAGCAGTTCTTC
>TRBJ2-5|TRBV5-5|TRBD1|once
CASSIDRGTKTQYF
TGTGCCAGCAGTATCGACAGGGGAACTAAGACCCAGTACTTC
>TRBJ1-2|TRBV5-6|NA|NA
CASSLLQGNYGYTF
TGTGCCAGCAGCTTGTTACAGGGCAACTATGGCTACACCTTC
>TRBJ1-1|TRBV6-1|NA|NA
CASSEARVRAFF
TGTGCCAGCAGTGAAGCCAGGGTAAGAGCTTTCTTT
>TRBJ2-7|TRBV5-1|NA|NA
CASSSLTASYEQYF
TGCGCCAGCAGCTCCCTGACAGCCTCCTACGAGCAGTACTTC
>TRBJ2-1|TRBV3-1/TRBV3-2|NA|NA
CASSQFGLSYNEQFF
TGTGCCAGCAGCCAATTTGGACTCTCCTACAATGAGCAGTTCTTC
>TRBJ1-4|TRBV27|NA|once
CASSRGEKLFF
TGTGCCAGCAGTCGAGGGGAAAAACTGTTTTTT
>TRBJ1-5|TRBV6-1|NA|NA
CASSERGQPQHF
TGTGCCAGCAGTGAAAGAGGGCAGCCCCAGCATTTT
>TRBJ2-2|TRBV30|TRBD2|once
CAWSGLAGSSTGELFF
TGTGCCTGGAGTGGTCTAGCGGGGAGTAGCACCGGGGAGCTGTTTTTT
>TRBJ2-7|TRBV10-1|NA|NA
CASSESGNYEQYF
TGCGCCAGCAGTGAGTCGGGCAACTACGAGCAGTACTTC